The next 30 T cell receptor beta chains were all read from a single sample in a study of blood T cell repertoires in COVID-19. This table comes from immunoSEQ multiplex PCR, and its TCRdb copy is limited to in-frame clones, with some not included. Of around 120,000 clones listed, around 80% are singletons. Sequenced: peripheral blood. These receptor sequences come from a man aged 70 or older with acute or convalescent COVID-19.

As for this clone: This may come from a read error, since a much larger clone is one base off. The chain joins TRBV7-9 to TRBJ2-3; 7 bases are a match to TRBD1. The germline V gene encodes CDR1 SEHNR and CDR2 FQNEAQ (reference sequence). The CDR3 spans 14 residues. Trimming took 3 bases from V and 0 from J; bases not matched to a gene: 0. The CDR3 here is CASSLGQSTDTQYF. CDR3 in DNA: TGTGCCAGCAGCTTGGGACAGAGCACAGATACGCAGTATTTT.

The rearrangement uses TRBV20-1 and TRBJ1-2; 7 bases match TRBD1. The CDR3 runs to 14 residues. Germline V gene sequence: CDR1 DFQATT, CDR2 SNEGSKA (reference sequence). Losses at the gene ends were 4 bases for V and 0 bases for J; bases not matched to a gene: 5. CDR3: CSANDRVSNYGYTF. CDR3 nucleotides: TGCAGTGCTAATGACAGGGTTTCTAACTATGGCTACACCTTC.

The genes are TRBV30 and TRBJ2-5, with D possibly being TRBD2 (5 bases). The V end was cut by 0 bases, the J end by 3 bases, with 11 bases between. The V gene's germline CDR1 is GTSNPN and CDR2 SVGIG (reference sequence). CDR3 length: 14 amino acids. The CDR3 loop is CAWSVRVSEETQYF. The CDR3 nucleotides are TGTGCCTGGAGTGTTCGGGTTAGCGAAGAGACCCAGTACTTC.

V and J are TRBV7-6 and TRBJ2-3; TRBD2 aligns across 11 bases. The junction had 7 bases not matched to a gene; V was cut back by 5 bases and J by 0 bases. The CDR3 extends over 17 amino acids. Germline V gene data show CDR1 as SGHVS and CDR2 as FNYEAQ. The CDR3 reads CASSQTSGGHSTDTQYF. In nucleotides, the CDR3 is TGTGCCAGCAGCCAAACTAGCGGGGGCCATAGCACAGATACGCAGTATTTT. Supplemented by reference TRBV7-6 and TRBJ2-3, the full variable domain reads GAGVSQSPRYKVTKRGQDVALRCDPISGHVSLYWYRQALGQGPEFLTYFNYEAQQDKSGLPNDRFSAERPEGSISTLTIQRTEQRDSAMYRCASSQTSGGHSTDTQYFGPGTRLTVL.

The gene calls are TRBV28 and TRBJ2-6, with TRBD1 matching 7 bases. The CDR3 runs to 17 residues. Germline V gene sequence: CDR1 MDHEN, CDR2 SYDVKM. The trim removed 3 bases at V and 0 bases at J, leaving 5 bases unmatched. The CDR3 is CASSLTGTFSGANVLTF. CDR3 coding DNA: TGTGCCAGCAGTTTGACAGGGACCTTCTCTGGGGCCAACGTCCTGACTTTC. The full variable domain, in which reference TRBV28 and TRBJ2-6 provide the parts outside the CDR3, is DVKVTQSSRYLVKRTGEKVFLECVQDMDHENMFWYRQDPGLGLRLIYFSYDVKMKEKGDIPEGYSVSREKKERFSLILESASTNQTSMYLCASSLTGTFSGANVLTFGAGSRLTVL.

The chain links TRBV28 to TRBJ2-7, with 9 bases fitting TRBD2. Germline V gene lookup returns CDR1 MDHEN and CDR2 SYDVKM. V shed 2 bases and J 5 bases; nucleotides not matched to a gene: 10. This CDR3 comprises 16 residues. In DNA form, the CDR3 reads TGTGCCAGCAGTTTAGCGGGAGGGCCTCGGGGCAACGAGCAGTACTTC. Translated, it gives CASSLAGGPRGNEQYF.

This chain uses TRBV6-6 with TRBJ1-1; D is perhaps TRBD1 (5 bases). Trimming removed 6 bases from V and 8 bases from J, with 13 bases in between. Germline values: CDR1 MNHNY, CDR2 SVGAGI (reference sequence). This CDR3 has 12 residues. CDR3 loop: CASRTEGREAFF. CDR3 bases: TGTGCCAGCAGGACAGAAGGGAGGGAAGCTTTCTTT.

The table lists this clone with a few counts. The chain joins TRBV6-5 to TRBJ1-1, with D tentatively TRBD1 (5 bases). V was pared by 8 bases and J by 7 bases, with 17 bases between. CDR3 length equals 13 residues. From germline, CDR1 is MNHEY and CDR2 SVGAGI. CDR3 bases: TGTGCCAGCCCCTCACAGGAGTTTGGTGAAGCTTTCTTT. Translation gives CASPSQEFGEAFF.

This chain links TRBV5-1 with TRBJ2-7, with 10 bases fitting TRBD1. Germline lookup yields CDR1 SGHRS and CDR2 YFSETQ. The CDR3 runs 16 residues. Trimming took 4 bases from V and 2 from J; bases not matched to a gene: 9. CDR3 sequence reads: CASSKPTGGPTYEQYF. The CDR3 nucleotides are TGCGCCAGCAGCAAGCCGACAGGGGGCCCGACCTACGAGCAGTACTTC.

This chain joins TRBV30 and TRBJ1-2; no clear D gene. This CDR3 comprises 11 residues. V was shortened by 0 bases and J by 7 bases, with 6 bases between the two germline ends. The germline CDR1 and CDR2 sequences are GTSNPN and SVGIG (reference sequence). CDR3 nucleotide sequence: TGTGCCTGGAGTGTCGCGGCTGGCTACACCTTC. Its protein product is CAWSVAAGYTF.

This clone has a single count. The gene calls are TRBV13 and TRBJ2-1; TRBD1 matches at 9 bases. The germline V gene has CDR1 PRHDT and CDR2 FYEKMQ (reference sequence). Trimming took 4 bases from V and 1 from J; bases not matched to a gene: 2. The CDR3 totals 15 residues. The CDR3 region is CASSSTGGSYNEQFF. The CDR3 coding sequence is TGTGCCAGCAGCTCGACAGGGGGGTCCTACAATGAGCAGTTCTTC. The whole variable domain, remainder taken from reference TRBV13 and TRBJ2-1, is AAGVIQSPRHLIKEKRETATLKCYPIPRHDTVYWYQQGPGQDPQFLISFYEKMQSDKGSIPDRFSAQQFSDYHSELNMSSLELGDSALYFCASSSTGGSYNEQFFGPGTRLTVL.

V and J are TRBV7-9 and TRBJ1-5; D possibly corresponds to TRBD1 (6 bases). The CDR3 consists of 14 residues. Germline CDR1 is SEHNR and CDR2 is FQNEAQ (reference sequence). V was shortened by 5 bases and J by 7 bases, with 15 bases between the two germline ends. CDR3 nucleotide sequence: TGTGCCAGCAGCAAACAGGGTAGGGGGCAGCCCCAGCATTTT. Residues: CASSKQGRGQPQHF.

This chain joins TRBV3-1 (or the pseudogene TRBV3-2) and TRBJ2-3; D could derive from TRBD1 or TRBD2 (7 bases each). CDR1 and CDR2 (germline): LGHDT, YNNKEL (reference sequence). V lost 7 bases to trimming and J lost 13 bases, with 18 bases between them. This CDR3 contains 12 residues. The DNA for the CDR3 is TGTGCCAGCACCCAGGGGGGGACGGCCAAGTATTTT. This encodes CASTQGGTAKYF.

The rearrangement joins TRBV6-6 to TRBJ1-5, with a weak D call TRBD1 (5 bases). This CDR3 is built from 15 residues. The germline V gene encodes CDR1 MNHNY and CDR2 SVGAGI (reference sequence). The V gene lost 5 bases and the J gene lost 4 bases, with 15 bases spanning the gap. The CDR3 here is CASSTPGPGNQPQHF. CDR3 nucleotides: TGTGCCAGCAGTACACCTGGACCAGGGAATCAGCCCCAGCATTTT.

This clone was observed a single time. The chain uses TRBV2 and TRBJ1-1, with TRBD1 matching 11 bases. Germline CDR1 reads SNHLY; CDR2 reads FYNNEI. The CDR3 is 14 residues long. The V and J ends lost 7 bases and 6 bases, in that order; junction bases with no gene match: 7. The CDR3 nucleotides read TGTGCCAGCACCCGTGGACAGGGGGCTTCTGAAGCTTTCTTT. Translated: CASTRGQGASEAFF.

The chain recombines TRBV27 with TRBJ2-3; TRBD1 matches at 11 bases. Germline CDR1 is MNHEY and CDR2 is SMNVEV (reference sequence). Trimming cost V 0 bases and J 2 bases; bases outside gene matches: 7. The CDR3 spans 18 residues. CDR3 in amino acids: CASSLSSGTGGSTDTQYF. CDR3 sequence (DNA): TGTGCCAGCAGTTTATCCTCCGGGACAGGGGGTTCCACAGATACGCAGTATTTT.

The chain couples TRBV10-3 to TRBJ1-2, with D unresolved. Germline loops: CDR1 ENHRY, CDR2 SYGVKD. V was pared by 0 bases and J by 0 bases, with 14 bases between. The CDR3 loop spans 17 amino acids. DNA for the CDR3: TGTGCCATCAGTGAGTCGAGGGTGGACCCAGCTAACTATGGCTACACCTTC. It specifies CAISESRVDPANYGYTF.

V is TRBV3-1 (or the pseudogene TRBV3-2) and J is TRBJ2-3; possibly TRBD1 for D (6 bases). Germline CDR1 reads LGHDT; CDR2 reads YNNKEL (reference sequence). The CDR3 is made up of 13 amino acids. V gave up 4 bases and J gave up 7 bases, with 12 bases separating them. The CDR3 region is CASSLQRGNTQYF. CDR3 DNA: TGTGCCAGCAGCCTACAAAGGGGGAATACGCAGTATTTT.

The V and J genes are TRBV29-1 and TRBJ1-2, with TRBD1 as a possible D gene (5 bases). Per the germline V gene, CDR1 is SQVTM and CDR2 is ANQGSEA. Trimming cost V 5 bases and J 6 bases, with 7 bases left between them. The CDR3 is made up of 10 amino acids. The CDR3: CSVLGDGYTF. Written as DNA, the CDR3 is TGCAGCGTTTTAGGGGATGGCTACACCTTC.

There are a few counts of this clone. The chain links TRBV5-1 to TRBJ2-7, with 7 positions matching TRBD1. CDR3 length: 12 residues. With V trimmed by 5 bases and J by 3 bases, 2 bases remained unmatched. Germline assignment: CDR1 SGHRS and CDR2 YFSETQ. The CDR3 loop is CASRGTDYEQYF. The CDR3 DNA reads TGCGCCAGCAGAGGGACAGACTACGAGCAGTACTTC.

The chain uses TRBV11-2 and TRBJ1-6, with TRBD1 matching 8 bases. CDR1 SGHAT and CDR2 FQNNGV come from the germline V gene. V shed 3 bases and J 9 bases; nucleotides not matched to a gene: 4. This CDR3 has 14 residues. The CDR3 sequence is CASSLRTGSSPLHF. The CDR3 nucleotides read TGTGCCAGCAGCTTGAGGACAGGGTCTTCACCCCTCCACTTT. The full variable domain, rest sourced from reference TRBV11-2 and TRBJ1-6, is EAGVAQSPRYKIIEKRQSVAFWCNPISGHATLYWYQQILGQGPKLLIQFQNNGVVDDSQLPKDRFSAERLKGVDSTLKIQPAKLEDSAVYLCASSLRTGSSPLHFGNGTRLTVT.

V usage is TRBV12-3 or TRBV12-4 and J usage is TRBJ1-6; D is undetermined. With 0 bases removed from V and 10 bases from J, the gap between germline ends came to 4 bases. This CDR3 comprises 12 residues. The CDR3 reads CASSLALSPLHF. The CDR3 DNA follows: TGTGCCAGCAGTTTAGCGCTATCACCCCTCCACTTT.

The rearrangement joins TRBV3-1 (or the pseudogene TRBV3-2) to TRBJ2-6; perhaps TRBD1 as D (5 bases). This CDR3 comprises 17 residues. The V gene's germline CDR1 is LGHDT and CDR2 YNNKEL (reference sequence). V was shortened by 4 bases and J by 0 bases, with 13 bases between the two germline ends. The chain's CDR3 is CASSRTIESSGANVLTF. Written as DNA, the CDR3 is TGTGCCAGCAGCCGGACAATTGAGAGCTCTGGGGCCAACGTCCTGACTTTC.

Only a few counts were recorded for this clone. The chain carries TRBV7-2 and TRBJ2-2; TRBD2 matches at 15 bases. There are 15 residues in the CDR3. Per the germline V gene, CDR1 is SGHTA and CDR2 is FQGNSA. Losses at the gene ends were 6 bases for V and 6 bases for J; bases not matched to a gene: 2. This CDR3 reads CASRGLAGGSGELFF. The CDR3 DNA follows: TGTGCCAGCAGGGGACTAGCGGGGGGATCCGGGGAGCTGTTTTTT.

This clone appeared a single time. This rearrangement joins TRBV6-6 to TRBJ1-5; 8 nucleotides line up with TRBD1. In germline, CDR1 is MNHNY, CDR2 SVGAGI (reference sequence). The V and J ends lost 1 base and 9 bases, in that order; junction bases with no gene match: 8. The CDR3 is 15 residues long. The CDR3, as DNA: TGTGCCAGCAGTTACTGGGGACAGGAAGATGTGCCCCAGCATTTT. This encodes CASSYWGQEDVPQHF.

The rearrangement joins TRBV28 to TRBJ1-6; the match to TRBD1 covers 10 bases. Germline CDR1 reads MDHEN; CDR2 reads SYDVKM. The J segment lost 9 bases and the V segment lost 6 bases, leaving 11 bases of the junction unmatched. The CDR3 spans 16 residues. The CDR3 DNA follows: TGTGCCAGCAGCGATACGAGACAGGGGGCTAGTTCACCCCTCCACTTT. Its protein product is CASSDTRQGASSPLHF.

V usage is TRBV6-5 and J usage is TRBJ2-7, with 7 bases matching TRBD1. From germline, CDR1 is MNHEY and CDR2 SVGAGI. V lost 0 bases to trimming and J lost 5 bases; unmatched junction nucleotides: 7. The CDR3 length is 15 residues. The DNA for the CDR3 is TGTGCCAGCAGTTACTCGATCAGGGGGTCGAACGAGCAGTACTTC. Translated: CASSYSIRGSNEQYF.

The rearrangement uses TRBV27 and TRBJ1-5; D not resolved. V dropped 2 bases and J dropped 4 bases, with 6 bases sitting between them. This CDR3 spans 13 amino acids. The germline V gene has CDR1 MNHEY and CDR2 SMNVEV (reference sequence). Here the CDR3 DNA reads TGTGCCAGCAGTTTAATCGGGAATCAGCCCCAGCATTTT. Its protein product is CASSLIGNQPQHF.

This chain connects TRBV5-6 to TRBJ1-2; no reliable D call. The germline CDR1 and CDR2 sequences are SGHDT and YYEEEE. This CDR3 region has 13 residues. The germline V and J ends were trimmed by 1 base and 2 bases, with 6 bases remaining between them. The CDR3 nucleotides are TGTGCCAGCAGCTTGAACCAGAACTATGGCTACACCTTC. Its translation is CASSLNQNYGYTF.

CDR3 DNA sequence: TGTGCCAGCACCCGGACAGGGATTAATGAGCAGTTCTTC. This gives the protein CASTRTGINEQFF. The V and J genes are TRBV5-4 and TRBJ2-1; 8 nucleotides agree with TRBD1. Unmatched junction bases numbered 6, after V lost 6 bases and J lost 7 bases. CDR1 and CDR2 (germline): SGHNT, YYREEE (reference sequence). This CDR3 spans 13 amino acids.